This T cell receptor (beta chain) was identified during a study of identical twins. Germline CDR1 reads SGDLS; CDR2 reads YYNGEE. CDR3 size: 12 residues. Unique molecular identifiers were present on cDNA, and template switching added a universal primer site. MiXCR was run by TCRdb on the 5' RACE reads, yielding one entry per CDR3 protein. The repertoire includes 1.5 million to 2 million distinct CDR3 sequences, around 33% of them detected once, and about 0.27% sits in the top ten. The chain employs TRBV9 and TRBJ2-7; a possible D gene is TRBD2 (6 bases). The J call is uncertain, as TRBJ2-5 better fits the DNA end. The material sequenced was cord blood. The receptor was isolated from a newborn girl in good health. The CDR3 DNA sequence: TGTGCCAGCAGCGTACTAGCGGAGACCCAGTACTTC. Translation gives CASSVLAETQYF.